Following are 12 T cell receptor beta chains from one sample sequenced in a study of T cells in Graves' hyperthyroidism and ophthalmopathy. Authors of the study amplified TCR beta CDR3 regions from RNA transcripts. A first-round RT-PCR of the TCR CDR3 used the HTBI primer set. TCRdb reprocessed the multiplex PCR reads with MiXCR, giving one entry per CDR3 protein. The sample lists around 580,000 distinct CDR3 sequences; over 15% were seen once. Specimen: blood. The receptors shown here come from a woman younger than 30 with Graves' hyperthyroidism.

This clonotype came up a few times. The CDR3 sequence is CATSDPGGRSTDTQYF. CDR3 bases: TGTGCCACCAGTGATCCAGGGGGCCGTTCAACAGATACGCAGTATTTT. The chain joins TRBV24-1 to TRBJ2-3, with 8 bases lining up with TRBD1. The V and J ends lost 3 bases and 3 bases, in that order; junction bases with no gene match: 7. CDR1 is KGHDR, CDR2 SFDVKD, per germline. CDR3 length: 16 amino acids.

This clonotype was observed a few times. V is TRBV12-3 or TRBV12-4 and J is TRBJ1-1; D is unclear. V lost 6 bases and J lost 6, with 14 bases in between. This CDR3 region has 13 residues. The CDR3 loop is CASRGAGRAEAFF. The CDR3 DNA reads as TGTGCCAGCAGGGGAGCCGGGAGGGCTGAAGCTTTCTTT.

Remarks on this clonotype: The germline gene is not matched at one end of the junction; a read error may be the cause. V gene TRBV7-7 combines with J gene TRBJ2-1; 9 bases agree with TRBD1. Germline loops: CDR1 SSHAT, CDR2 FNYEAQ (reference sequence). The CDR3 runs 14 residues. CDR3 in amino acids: CASSMGQGWNEQLF. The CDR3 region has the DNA TGTGCCAGCAGTATGGGACAGGGTTGGAATGAGCAGCTCTTC.

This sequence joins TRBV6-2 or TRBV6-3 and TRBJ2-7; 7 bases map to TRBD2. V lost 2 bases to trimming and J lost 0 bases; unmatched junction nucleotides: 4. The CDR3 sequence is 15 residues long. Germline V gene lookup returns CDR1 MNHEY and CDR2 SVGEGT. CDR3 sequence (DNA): TGTGCCAGCAGTTACACTAGCGCGACCTCCTACGAGCAGTACTTC. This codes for CASSYTSATSYEQYF.

The CDR3 reads CASSQDNYPPSFNEQFF. For the CDR3, the DNA is TGTGCCAGCAGCCAAGATAATTATCCCCCAAGCTTTAATGAGCAGTTCTTC. This rearrangement joins TRBV3-1 to TRBJ2-1, with D unresolved. Germline V gene lookup returns CDR1 LGHDT and CDR2 YNNKEL (reference sequence). CDR3 length equals 17 residues. Trimming stripped 0 bases from V and 7 bases from J, with 19 bases between.

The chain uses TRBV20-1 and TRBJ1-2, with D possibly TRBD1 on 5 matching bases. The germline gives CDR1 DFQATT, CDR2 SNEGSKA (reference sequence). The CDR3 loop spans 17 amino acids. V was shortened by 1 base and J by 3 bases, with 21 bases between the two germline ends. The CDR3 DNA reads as TGCAGTGCTAGAGCTCAAGCTAAGGGAAAGGGGTACTATGGCTACACCTTC. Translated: CSARAQAKGKGYYGYTF.

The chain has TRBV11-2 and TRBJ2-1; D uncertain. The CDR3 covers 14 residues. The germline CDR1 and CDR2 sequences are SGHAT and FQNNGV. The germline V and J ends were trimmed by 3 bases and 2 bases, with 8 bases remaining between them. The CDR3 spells CASSLGFTYNEQFF. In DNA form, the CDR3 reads TGTGCCAGCAGCTTGGGGTTTACCTACAATGAGCAGTTCTTC.

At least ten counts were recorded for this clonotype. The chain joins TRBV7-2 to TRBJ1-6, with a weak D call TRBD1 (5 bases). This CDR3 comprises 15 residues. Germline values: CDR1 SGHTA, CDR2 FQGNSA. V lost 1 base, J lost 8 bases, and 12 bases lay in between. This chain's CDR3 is CASSLETGTDSPLHF. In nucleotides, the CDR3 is TGTGCCAGCAGCTTAGAGACGGGGACGGATTCACCCCTCCACTTT.

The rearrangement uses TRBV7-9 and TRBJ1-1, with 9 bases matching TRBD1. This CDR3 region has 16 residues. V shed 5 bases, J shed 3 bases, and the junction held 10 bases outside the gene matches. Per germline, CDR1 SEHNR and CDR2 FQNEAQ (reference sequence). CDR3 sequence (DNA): TGTGCCAGCAGCCCGGACAGGGGAGGGATCGACACTGAAGCTTTCTTT. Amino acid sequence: CASSPDRGGIDTEAFF. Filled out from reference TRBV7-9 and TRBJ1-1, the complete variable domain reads DTGVSQNPRHKITKRGQNVTFRCDPISEHNRLYWYRQTLGQGPEFLTYFQNEAQLEKSRLLSDRFSAERPKGSFSTLEIQRTEQGDSAMYLCASSPDRGGIDTEAFFGQGTRLTVV.

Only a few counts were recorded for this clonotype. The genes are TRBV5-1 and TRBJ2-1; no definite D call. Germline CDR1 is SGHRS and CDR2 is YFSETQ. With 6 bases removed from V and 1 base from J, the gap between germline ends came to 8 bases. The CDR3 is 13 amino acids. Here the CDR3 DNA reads TGCGCCAGCACCCTTAATTCCTACAATGAGCAGTTCTTC. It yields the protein CASTLNSYNEQFF.

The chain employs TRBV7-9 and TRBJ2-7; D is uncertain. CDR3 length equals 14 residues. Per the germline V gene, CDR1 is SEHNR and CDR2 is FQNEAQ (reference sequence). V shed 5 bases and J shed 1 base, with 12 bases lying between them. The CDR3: CASSTSQESYEQYF. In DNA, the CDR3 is TGTGCCAGCAGCACTTCCCAGGAGTCCTACGAGCAGTACTTC.

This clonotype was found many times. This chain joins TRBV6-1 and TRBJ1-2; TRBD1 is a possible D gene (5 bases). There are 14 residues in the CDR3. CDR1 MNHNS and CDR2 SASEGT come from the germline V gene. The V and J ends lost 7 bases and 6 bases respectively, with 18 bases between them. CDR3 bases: TGTGCCAGCACCCTCGTCGGGGGTCGCGATGGCTACACCTTC. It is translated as CASTLVGGRDGYTF.